The 5 T cell receptor beta chains below were found in one sample sequenced in a study of blood T cells in healthy people across ages. Using a J-beta primer mix together with a sample-barcoded 5' primer, a second PCR was run for roughly 7 to 12 cycles. TCRdb reprocessed the 5' RACE reads via MiXCR and lists one record per CDR3 protein. The sample lists 700,000 to 950,000 distinct CDR3 sequences; 58% were seen once. The sequencing input was blood. The origin of the receptors is a man in his thirties or forties in good health.

The table lists this clonotype with a few counts. The chain is built from TRBV29-1 and TRBJ2-7; 8 bases fit TRBD2. V shed 4 bases and J 2 bases; nucleotides not matched to a gene: 4. Germline V CDR1 and CDR2: SQVTM, ANQGSEA. The CDR3 loop spans 13 amino acids. In DNA, the CDR3 is TGCAGCGTTGCGCGGGAGGCACCCTACGAGCAGTACTTC. Protein sequence: CSVAREAPYEQYF.

This clonotype was seen ten or more times. This chain connects TRBV7-8 to TRBJ2-3; the match to TRBD1 covers 9 bases. The V gene's germline CDR1 is SGHVS and CDR2 FQNEAQ. The CDR3 is 16 amino acids. With V trimmed by 5 bases and J by 8 bases, 14 bases remained unmatched. CDR3 coding DNA: TGTGCCAGCAGCCCGCCGTGGACAGGGGCAGGGGGTACGCAGTATTTT. Residues: CASSPPWTGAGGTQYF.

This rearrangement joins TRBV20-1 to TRBJ2-5; D may be TRBD1 or TRBD2 (5 bases each). The CDR3 is 16 amino acids. Per the germline V gene, CDR1 is DFQATT and CDR2 is SNEGSKA (reference sequence). The germline V and J ends were trimmed by 3 bases and 1 base, with 18 bases remaining between them. The CDR3 region has the DNA TGCAGTGCTAGGGGGGACCCGAGGAAACGCCAAGAGACCCAGTACTTC. Translating it yields CSARGDPRKRQETQYF.

V gene TRBV28 combines with J gene TRBJ2-1; D is ambiguous. CDR1 is MDHEN and CDR2 is SYDVKM in the germline V gene. The CDR3 covers 13 residues. Trimming removed 2 bases at V and 6 bases at J, with 8 bases between. CDR3 nucleotide sequence: TGTGCCAGCAGTTTAGACTGGAGCAATGAGCAGTTCTTC. Translated: CASSLDWSNEQFF.

The table lists this clonotype with a few counts. The rearrangement uses TRBV2 and TRBJ1-2; D unresolved. V lost 1 base and J lost 4, with 10 bases in between. The length of the CDR3 is 14 residues. CDR1 and CDR2 (germline): SNHLY, FYNNEI. The CDR3 nucleotides read TGTGCCAGCAGTGAAGTGCGGGGAATCTATGGCTACACCTTC. Amino acids: CASSEVRGIYGYTF.